These T cell receptor beta chains were read from a single sample in a study of blood T cell repertoires in COVID-19. Repertoires were generated with immunoSEQ multiplex PCR, while TCRdb's copy carries only in-frame clones and drops some. The sample has roughly 500,000 clones, roughly 89% seen once. Sequencing was carried out using peripheral blood. Receptors originate from a man aged 18 to 30 with COVID-19, enrolled during active disease. Each CDR3 is given without its conserved first and last residue.

v_gene	j_gene	CDR3aa
TRBV15	TRBJ1-5	ATSRWRGLGNQPQH
TRBV7-8	TRBJ2-5	ASSPGLKETQY
TRBV4-1	TRBJ2-2	ASSKIESGELF
TRBV5-5	TRBJ1-4	ASSQEGIWSEKLF
TRBV19	TRBJ2-2	ASSIVDTGMLF
TRBV5-4	TRBJ2-7	ASSLASGSAYEQY
TRBV6-8	TRBJ2-5	ASTLARGETQY
TRBV3-1/TRBV3-2	TRBJ1-1	ASSQTEQGEAF
TRBV28	TRBJ1-5	ASSLPGYSNQPQH
TRBV30	TRBJ2-7	AWDTGQGADEQY
TRBV7-3	TRBJ2-7	ASSLGQGRYEQY
TRBV29-1	TRBJ1-4	SVEEGGGASEKLF
TRBV10-1	TRBJ1-5	ASNVRGLYQPQH
TRBV11-2	TRBJ2-3	ASSSSWAAGEEDTQY
TRBV7-9	TRBJ2-1	ASSSRLATGSNEQF
TRBV2	TRBJ1-3	ASTLLREFGGNTIY
TRBV7-2	TRBJ1-5	ASSLLSPTRQPQH
TRBV2	TRBJ2-2	ASAPPSGRATGELF
TRBV3-1/TRBV3-2	TRBJ2-3	ASSQEFSGSRTDTQY
TRBV6-6	TRBJ2-1	ASSYSGGPNEQF
TRBV9	TRBJ2-2	ASSPPGQGIGELF
TRBV4-1	TRBJ2-2	ASSQDGTGNTGELF
TRBV6-5	TRBJ2-1	ASRGLAGGPEEQF
TRBV3-1/TRBV3-2	TRBJ1-2	ASSQGRQGAYGYT
TRBV5-4	TRBJ2-7	ASSLGLAGSEQY
TRBV7-3	TRBJ2-1	ASSLAPGGRNNEQF
TRBV3-1/TRBV3-2	TRBJ2-7	ASSQDLSSYEQY
TRBV10-2	TRBJ1-1	ASISYGSTEAF
TRBV7-9	TRBJ2-7	ASSFGTGAYEQY
TRBV10-1	TRBJ2-6	ASSERRGAGANVLT
TRBV11-3	TRBJ2-1	ASSSGAGKRNEQF
TRBV5-4	TRBJ2-3	ASSLELAPSTDTQY
TRBV24-1	TRBJ2-5	ATSRDREETQY
TRBV18	TRBJ2-2	ASSPYGQGTGELF
TRBV3-1/TRBV3-2	TRBJ1-1	ASSQIDQGTEAF
TRBV30	TRBJ1-2	AWSSGAIGYT
TRBV18	TRBJ1-1	ASSRTEDLNTEAF
TRBV30	TRBJ1-5	AWSAPFKPQH
TRBV18	TRBJ2-1	ASSSSSGGANFHEQF
TRBV6-6	TRBJ2-2	ASSLTSGNTGELF
TRBV15	TRBJ2-7	ATSRGQSVEYEQY
TRBV29-1	TRBJ2-1	SVDQAGGYNEQF
TRBV2	TRBJ2-1	ATYPGLADYNEQF
TRBV5-1	TRBJ2-2	ASSLEFGGGTGELF
TRBV7-9	TRBJ2-5	ASRTTSGREETQY
TRBV6-5	TRBJ1-2	ASRQGLGYT
TRBV7-9	TRBJ1-2	ASGSLRGNSYGYT
TRBV6-5	TRBJ1-2	ASSTGFTGDYGYT
TRBV12-3/TRBV12-4	TRBJ2-7	ASSWDRAYEQY
TRBV10-1	TRBJ1-4	ASSGQVGINEKLF
TRBV24-1	TRBJ2-7	ATSDPGQGSYEQY
TRBV19	TRBJ2-4	ASSIDTRQVGAKNIQY
TRBV7-9	TRBJ2-7	ASSLAEAAYEQY
TRBV25-1	TRBJ1-1	ASCPTGGTEAF
TRBV30	TRBJ2-5	AWRERGIQTQY